Reported below is one T cell receptor (beta chain). The CDR3 runs to 12 residues. J gave up 1 base and V 11 bases, and 2 bases lay outside the gene matches. Germline assignment: CDR1 SNHLY and CDR2 FYNNEI. The record originates from a study of blood T cell repertoires in COVID-19. Study information: Samples taken during acute and convalescent COVID-19 were collected in the United States, Italy and Spain. PBMCs, B-cell-depleted T cells, or T cells provided the cDNA or gDNA that made up the material.

The participants were between about 18 and 90 years old and came from 24 US areas. In assigning cohorts, the study relied on participant-reported clinical history. The table came from immunoSEQ multiplex PCR; TCRdb's copy has only in-frame clones and leaves some out. The sample consists of about 270,000 clones, about 89% of them appearing once. This rearrangement joins TRBV2 to TRBJ1-1; 9 positions agree with TRBD1. This sequence originates from a woman aged 18-29 years who had recovered from COVID-19. What was sequenced was PBMCs or T cells enriched from blood (not recorded which). CDR3 loop: CAGQGTNTEAFF. The CDR3 bases are TGTGCCGGACAGGGGACGAACACTGAAGCTTTCTTT.